The entry below gives a single TCR beta chain sequence along with its context. Its matching antigen is unknown. These data are taken from a study of Ad26.COV2.S vaccination and SARS-CoV-2 variants. Study context: This donor came from the COV1001 trial of Ad26.COV2.S.

The table came from immunoSEQ multiplex PCR; TCRdb's copy has only in-frame clones and leaves some out. The table shows hundreds of thousands of clones, with roughly 90% occurring only once. The treatment was: around 19 received Ad26.COV2.S at low or high dose, single or two shots; five or six received placebo; per-sample allocation not given. Repertoires come from day 63 after the first vaccine or placebo injection. The study's findings and limits: Higher spike-specific TCR breadth was found in vaccine recipients than in placebo recipients.

Germline V CDR1 and CDR2: LGHNA, YSLEER. The CDR3 totals 15 residues. V lost 0 bases and J lost 2, with 11 bases in between. The clonotype originates from a person between 18 and 59 years old who received the Ad26.COV2.S COVID-19 vaccine or a placebo. Sequenced here: peripheral blood, sampled in a trial of Ad26.COV2.S vaccine versus placebo. This chain links TRBV4-3 with TRBJ2-7; D gene unclear. The CDR3 DNA sequence: TGCGCCAGCAGCCAAGAACTGTCCAGTACCTACGAGCAGTACTTC. Amino acid sequence: CASSQELSSTYEQYF.